Presented here are 27 T cell receptor beta chains from one specimen sequenced in a study of blood T cells in healthy people across ages. A sample-barcoded 5' primer and a J-beta primer mix were used in a second PCR of roughly 6 to 11 cycles. TCRdb used MiXCR to reprocess the 5' RACE reads, holding one entry per CDR3 protein. The sample gives some 1.6 million distinct CDR3 sequences, 30% to 35% of which show up once; around 10% is in the top ten. Sequencing input: blood. Receptors were obtained from a woman aged 30 to 39 in good health.

As concerns this clonotype: The junction and the germline gene differ at one end; a read error may be behind it. This chain joins TRBV13 and TRBJ2-3; TRBD2 matches 15 bases. Germline CDR1 reads PRHDT; CDR2 reads FYEKMQ (reference sequence). This CDR3 is 17 amino acids long. The CDR3: CVSSPWTSGGATDTQYF. CDR3 nucleotides: TGTGTCAGCAGCCCCTGGACTAGCGGGGGGGCAACAGATACGCAGTATTTT. The variable domain in full, completed from reference TRBV13 and TRBJ2-3, reads AAGVIQSPRHLIKEKRETATLKCYPIPRHDTVYWYQQGPGQDPQFLISFYEKMQSDKGSIPDRFSAQQFSDYHSELNMSSLELGDSALYFCVSSPWTSGGATDTQYFGPGTRLTVL.

This clonotype was detected a few times. The chain employs TRBV28 and TRBJ2-3, with 8 bases identical to TRBD2. From germline, CDR1 is MDHEN and CDR2 SYDVKM. The V segment lost 3 bases and the J segment 6 bases; nucleotides outside the gene matches: 8. This CDR3 has 15 residues. The CDR3 region has the DNA TGTGCCAGCAGTTTGACTAGCGAGAGGTCGGATACGCAGTATTTT. Protein: CASSLTSERSDTQYF. Variable domain in full (rest from reference TRBV28 and TRBJ2-3): DVKVTQSSRYLVKRTGEKVFLECVQDMDHENMFWYRQDPGLGLRLIYFSYDVKMKEKGDIPEGYSVSREKKERFSLILESASTNQTSMYLCASSLTSERSDTQYFGPGTRLTVL.

The rearrangement links TRBV30 to TRBJ2-7, with 8 nucleotides matching TRBD2. The CDR3 runs to 13 residues. V gave up 2 bases and J gave up 2 bases; unmatched junction bases: 2. Germline V lookup: CDR1 GTSNPN, CDR2 SVGIG (reference sequence). The CDR3 loop reads CAWSPGGAYEQYF. The CDR3 coding sequence is TGTGCCTGGAGTCCGGGGGGGGCCTACGAGCAGTACTTC. Combining the CDR3 with reference TRBV30 and TRBJ2-7 gives the whole variable domain SQTIHQWPATLVQPVGSPLSLECTVEGTSNPNLYWYRQAAGRGLQLLFYSVGIGQISSEVPQNLSASRPQDRQFILSSKKLLLSDSGFYLCAWSPGGAYEQYFGPGTRLTVT.

Here the CDR3 DNA reads TGTGCCAGCAACTTCCGTCGGTCCACAGATACGCAGTATTTT. It translates to CASNFRRSTDTQYF. The rearrangement uses TRBV7-2 and TRBJ2-3; D not resolved. This CDR3 contains 14 residues. The germline V gene encodes CDR1 SGHTA and CDR2 FQGNSA. The germline V and J ends were trimmed by 7 bases and 2 bases, with 13 bases remaining between them.

This clonotype was recorded a few times. V gene TRBV9 combines with J gene TRBJ1-6, with D possibly being TRBD1 (5 bases). Germline CDR1 is SGDLS and CDR2 is YYNGEE. V was pared by 0 bases and J by 11 bases, with 18 bases between. The CDR3 runs to 16 residues. CDR3 in DNA: TGTGCCAGCAGCGTAGAAGATGGGGGGATAGGGACACCCCTCCACTTT. Translating gives CASSVEDGGIGTPLHF.

The chain joins TRBV7-2 to TRBJ2-5; weak D call: TRBD2 (6 bases). CDR1 is SGHTA, CDR2 FQGNSA, per germline. The V end lost 1 base, the J end lost 4 bases, and 16 bases lay between the germline ends. This CDR3 contains 16 residues. For the CDR3, the DNA is TGTGCCAGCAGCTTAGAGAGGGGACTGGTCGGAGAGACCCAGTACTTC. Amino acid sequence: CASSLERGLVGETQYF.

This clonotype turned up a few times. The chain combines TRBV21-1 with TRBJ1-2; the table's D call of TRBD1 was not tested on the DNA. TRBV21-1 is a pseudogene. This CDR3 region has 14 residues. As DNA, the CDR3 is TGTGCCAGCAGAATAACCGGGCCATACTATGGCTACACCTTC. Translation: CASRITGPYYGYTF.

This clonotype was picked up a small number of times. The rearrangement joins TRBV7-9 to TRBJ1-2; D is perhaps TRBD1 (5 bases). Germline loops: CDR1 SEHNR, CDR2 FQNEAQ (reference sequence). Trimming took off 11 bases at V and 5 bases at J, with 12 bases between the two ends. This CDR3 contains 11 residues. The CDR3 DNA reads as TGTGCCGCAGGGATGCGGTATGGCTACACCTTC. Translation gives CAAGMRYGYTF.

The CDR3 loop reads CASSYPPMAGGAREQYF. DNA for the CDR3: TGTGCCAGCAGTTACCCTCCAATGGCGGGGGGGGCTCGCGAGCAGTACTTC. The chain uses TRBV6-6 and TRBJ2-7; 9 nucleotides line up with TRBD2. V shed 2 bases, J shed 6 bases, and the junction held 14 bases outside the gene matches. The germline V gene has CDR1 MNHNY and CDR2 SVGAGI (reference sequence). CDR3 length equals 17 residues.

In this sample, this clonotype turned up many times. The V call is TRBV10-3, the J call TRBJ2-7; TRBD1 matches 10 bases. The germline V gene has CDR1 ENHRY and CDR2 SYGVKD. V was clipped by 6 bases and J by 4 bases; unmatched bases: 9. CDR3 length equals 15 residues. The CDR3 DNA sequence: TGTGCCATCAGCCCCGCTAGGGACAGGGGATACGAGCAGTACTTC. This codes for CAISPARDRGYEQYF.

The chain combines TRBV2 with TRBJ2-1; 9 bases line up with TRBD1. Per the germline V gene, CDR1 is SNHLY and CDR2 is FYNNEI. Germline trimming cut 9 bases from V and 7 bases from J; bases unmatched to any gene: 13. This CDR3 has 15 residues. The chain's CDR3 is CASTAGDRGKNEQFF. Written as DNA, the CDR3 is TGTGCCAGTACCGCAGGAGACAGGGGGAAAAATGAGCAGTTCTTC.

This clonotype was counted a few times. V usage is TRBV7-9 and J usage is TRBJ2-3, with 7 bases fitting TRBD2. This CDR3 contains 15 residues. Germline V lookup: CDR1 SEHNR, CDR2 FQNEAQ (reference sequence). The V gene end was trimmed by 7 bases and the J gene end by 2 bases; junction bases not matched to a gene: 9. CDR3 nucleotide sequence: TGTGCCAGCACCAGCGGGATTTCGGACACAGATACGCAGTATTTT. This sequence encodes CASTSGISDTDTQYF. Variable domain in full (rest from reference TRBV7-9 and TRBJ2-3): DTGVSQNPRHKITKRGQNVTFRCDPISEHNRLYWYRQTLGQGPEFLTYFQNEAQLEKSRLLSDRFSAERPKGSFSTLEIQRTEQGDSAMYLCASTSGISDTDTQYFGPGTRLTVL.

The chain employs TRBV9 and TRBJ2-2; D perhaps matches TRBD1 (6 bases). V shed 3 bases and J shed 8 bases, with 11 bases lying between them. This CDR3 spans 13 amino acids. Germline CDR1 SGDLS, CDR2 YYNGEE. The CDR3 loop reads CASSGMGQGELFF. The CDR3 DNA reads TGTGCCAGCAGCGGGATGGGACAAGGGGAGCTGTTTTTT.

The CDR3 reads CASSLVAIGETQYF. CDR3 nucleotide sequence: TGTGCCAGCAGCTTAGTGGCGATTGGAGAGACCCAGTACTTC. The V call is TRBV11-2, the J call TRBJ2-4; D gene uncertain. The tail of the sequence fits TRBJ2-5 better, so the J call may be wrong. The CDR3 loop spans 14 amino acids. Germline V gives CDR1 SGHAT, CDR2 FQNNGV.

This clonotype was recorded a few times. The chain is built from TRBV27 and TRBJ2-1; D is unresolved. Germline V gives CDR1 MNHEY, CDR2 SMNVEV (reference sequence). V lost 4 bases and J lost 8, with 15 bases in between. The CDR3 is 14 residues long. CDR3: CASSSLTTWDEQFF. In nucleotides, the CDR3 is TGTGCCAGCAGTTCCCTTACCACGTGGGATGAGCAGTTCTTC.

The chain carries TRBV5-1 and TRBJ2-3; D possibly corresponds to TRBD2 (6 bases). Germline V gene lookup returns CDR1 SGHRS and CDR2 YFSETQ. The V end lost 7 bases, the J end lost 2 bases, and 14 bases lay between the germline ends. The CDR3 runs 14 residues. In DNA, the CDR3 is TGCGCCAGCCGACTAGGAACTAACACAGATACGCAGTATTTT. It translates to CASRLGTNTDTQYF.

This chain links TRBV6-1 with TRBJ2-2; D may be TRBD1 (6 bases). CDR1 MNHNS and CDR2 SASEGT come from the germline V gene. Trimming removed 7 bases at V and 5 bases at J, with 17 bases between. The CDR3 contains 15 residues. The CDR3, as DNA: TGTGCCAGCAAGCCGCCCCAGGGGTTGACCGGGGAGCTGTTTTTT. This codes for CASKPPQGLTGELFF.

The chain uses TRBV20-1 and TRBJ1-5; TRBD1 might be the D (6 bases). V lost 8 bases and J lost 1, with 21 bases in between. This CDR3 region has 16 residues. Germline assignment: CDR1 DFQATT and CDR2 SNEGSKA (reference sequence). CDR3 nucleotides: TGCAGTTCGTATGCACAGGGTTCAGGGAGCAATCAGCCCCAGCATTTT. Translation: CSSYAQGSGSNQPQHF.

As concerns this clonotype: The junction and the germline gene differ at one end; a read error may be behind it. This sequence joins TRBV7-9 and TRBJ1-2; tentative D call: TRBD1 (5 bases). The CDR3 length is 15 residues. Germline-derived CDR1 and CDR2 are SEHNR and FQNEAQ (reference sequence). CDR3 nucleotide sequence: TGTGCCTGCAGAAGTCTAGGGGCGGAAACCTATGGCTACACCTTC. Encoded protein: CACRSLGAETYGYTF.

This CDR3 reads CASSYAPGYWEQYF. The CDR3 DNA is TGTGCCAGCAGTTACGCGCCAGGTTACTGGGAGCAGTACTTC. This chain links TRBV6-5 with TRBJ2-7; D unresolved. Germline CDR1 MNHEY, CDR2 SVGAGI. V lost 2 bases to trimming and J lost 7 bases, with 15 bases between them. There are 14 residues in the CDR3.

This clonotype was detected only a few times. The chain joins TRBV12-3 or TRBV12-4 to TRBJ2-5; D gene ambiguous. V lost 5 bases and J 5 bases, leaving 9 bases between the germline ends. This CDR3 is 12 amino acids long. The CDR3 reads CASSIGRETQYF. DNA of the CDR3: TGTGCCAGCAGTATAGGACGCGAGACCCAGTACTTC.

V gene TRBV2 combines with J gene TRBJ1-5, with TRBD1 matching 9 bases. Germline values: CDR1 SNHLY, CDR2 FYNNEI. J was trimmed by 5 bases and V by 6 bases; bases with no gene match: 5. The CDR3 covers 14 residues. CDR3 region: CASRNRGRDQPQHF. The DNA for the CDR3 is TGTGCCAGCAGAAACAGGGGGCGCGATCAGCCCCAGCATTTT.

CDR3 protein: CSARDEAYEQYF. The DNA for the CDR3 is TGCAGTGCTCGGGACGAAGCCTACGAGCAGTACTTC. The rearrangement links TRBV20-1 to TRBJ2-7; D may be TRBD1 or TRBD2 (5 bases each). This CDR3 comprises 12 residues. The V end was cut by 5 bases, the J end by 2 bases, with 10 bases between. Germline values: CDR1 DFQATT, CDR2 SNEGSKA (reference sequence).

The sample holds a few counts of this clonotype. This sequence joins TRBV10-3 and TRBJ2-1, with 14 positions matching TRBD2. The CDR3 is made up of 16 amino acids. Germline V lookup: CDR1 ENHRY, CDR2 SYGVKD. J lost 8 bases, V lost 6 bases, and 9 bases had no gene match. DNA for the CDR3: TGTGCCATCAGCCAGACTAGCGGGGGGGCGGGGCATGAGCAGTTCTTC. Its protein product is CAISQTSGGAGHEQFF.

This clonotype was counted at least ten times. J is TRBJ1-2 and V is TRBV12-3 or TRBV12-4, with TRBD1 matching over 7 bases. After removal of 5 bases from V and 8 bases from J, the junction contained 8 bases not matched to a gene. There are 13 residues in the CDR3. For the CDR3, the DNA is TGTGCCAGCAGTACGACAGGGTCAGAGGGCTACACCTTC. It is translated as CASSTTGSEGYTF.

Regarding this clonotype: The junction does not match germline at one end; this may be a read error. V gene TRBV20-1 combines with J gene TRBJ2-1; TRBD2 agrees at 9 bases. The CDR3 loop spans 14 amino acids. The germline V gene encodes CDR1 DFQATT and CDR2 SNEGSKA (reference sequence). The chain's CDR3 is CSAPRGGSDNEQFF. Written as DNA, the CDR3 is TGCAGTGCTCCGCGGGGGGGCTCCGACAATGAGCAGTTCTTC.

This clonotype was observed a few times. The rearrangement links TRBV29-1 to TRBJ2-1, with D uncertain. Per germline, CDR1 SQVTM and CDR2 ANQGSEA. The germline V and J ends were trimmed by 3 bases and 2 bases, with 14 bases remaining between them. The CDR3 spans 15 residues. CDR3 nucleotide sequence: TGCAGCGTTGATCTTCCGGCGGTAACCTACAATGAGCAGTTCTTC. Amino acid sequence: CSVDLPAVTYNEQFF.